This T cell receptor (beta chain) was profiled in a study of CD4 T cells in relation to SARS-CoV-2 and coronaviruses. Whole-study context: After roughly 11 days of antigen culture, PBMC TCR beta CDR3s were sequenced. Median patient age was approximately 40 years, spanning 21 to 72 years. Crossreactive spike epitopes shared across donors were mapped to their HLA restriction.

75,000 to 100,000 naive or memory CD4+ cells were cultured with CEF peptides for approximately eleven days. Concerning this clone itself: Its specificity is not known.

The assay was immunoSEQ multiplex PCR, and TCRdb's table has in-frame clones only and misses some. The sample holds tens of thousands of clones; about three quarters are singletons and the top ten take about a fifth. Trimming took 4 bases from V and 3 from J, leaving 18 bases between them. Germline assignment: CDR1 MNHEY and CDR2 SVGAGI. The CDR3 spans 16 residues. Sequenced: memory CD4+ T cells from PBMCs, cultured in vitro. The rearrangement links TRBV6-5 to TRBJ2-5; D is ambiguous. This receptor was taken from an adult with COVID-19. The CDR3 bases are TGTGCCAGCAGTTCGACCTCCCCAACTCGGGAAGAGACCCAGTACTTC. Protein sequence: CASSSTSPTREETQYF.